The 11 T cell receptor beta chains below were found in one sample sequenced in a study of blood T cell repertoires in COVID-19. Profiled with immunoSEQ multiplex PCR; TCRdb holds only in-frame clones, not every one. The sample consists of 95,000 to 150,000 clones, roughly 78% of them appearing once. The source material was peripheral blood. Source of these receptors: a man aged 55 to 70 with active or convalescent COVID-19.

This clone was detected only a few times. The J gene is TRBJ2-7, the V gene TRBV5-4; perhaps TRBD2 as D (6 bases). CDR3 length: 15 residues. V was trimmed by 2 bases and J by 7 bases, leaving 19 bases between them. Germline V gives CDR1 SGHNT, CDR2 YYREEE (reference sequence). The CDR3 is CASSFGGNRYLEQYF. CDR3 nucleotides: TGTGCCAGCAGCTTCGGCGGGAATAGATATTTGGAGCAGTACTTC.

The chain uses TRBV9 and TRBJ1-3; 7 bases agree with TRBD1. Germline CDR1 is SGDLS and CDR2 is YYNGEE. The length of the CDR3 is 15 residues. Losses at the gene ends were 4 bases for V and 0 bases for J; bases not matched to a gene: 4. The CDR3 DNA follows: TGTGCCAGCAGCCCACAGGGGACCTCTGGAAACACCATATATTTT. Amino acid sequence: CASSPQGTSGNTIYF.

The chain combines TRBV7-8 with TRBJ2-1; 12 bases fit TRBD2. The germline CDR1 and CDR2 sequences are SGHVS and FQNEAQ. The length of the CDR3 is 14 residues. V shed 5 bases, J shed 8 bases, and the junction held 4 bases outside the gene matches. Here the CDR3 DNA reads TGTGCCAGCAGCGCCTCTAGCGGGGGGGATGAGCAGTTCTTC. It translates to CASSASSGGDEQFF.

The rearrangement uses TRBV7-9 and TRBJ2-1; the match to TRBD2 covers 12 bases. CDR1 is SEHNR and CDR2 is FQNEAQ in the germline V gene (reference sequence). The CDR3 contains 19 residues. V lost 3 bases to trimming and J lost 1 base; unmatched junction nucleotides: 10. The CDR3 nucleotides are TGTGCCAGCAGCTTGGTGGGGACTAGCGGGTCTATTTCCTACAATGAGCAGTTCTTC. Amino acid sequence: CASSLVGTSGSISYNEQFF.

The chain uses TRBV5-4 and TRBJ2-7; the match to TRBD1 covers 8 bases. V shed 5 bases and J 1 base; nucleotides not matched to a gene: 5. CDR3 length: 14 amino acids. CDR1 SGHNT and CDR2 YYREEE come from the germline V gene (reference sequence). CDR3 DNA: TGTGCCAGCAGTAAGGGACAGGTTTCCTACGAGCAGTACTTC. Encoded protein: CASSKGQVSYEQYF.

The V gene is TRBV29-1, the J gene TRBJ2-5, with D maybe TRBD1 (5 bases). V was cut by 4 bases and J by 7 bases, with 10 bases left in between. The germline V gene encodes CDR1 SQVTM and CDR2 ANQGSEA. CDR3 length equals 11 residues. The CDR3 loop is CSVGTQGTQYF. CDR3 coding DNA: TGCAGCGTTGGGACGCAGGGGACCCAGTACTTC.

V is TRBV11-3 and J is TRBJ2-7; TRBD2 matches 8 bases. Germline values: CDR1 SGHNT, CDR2 YENEEA. The CDR3 consists of 15 residues. V gave up 2 bases and J gave up 6 bases; unmatched junction bases: 9. CDR3 residues: CASSLSAGGSSEQYF. DNA of the CDR3: TGTGCCAGCAGCTTATCGGCGGGAGGAAGTTCCGAGCAGTACTTC.

The chain employs TRBV18 and TRBJ2-1; D is unresolved. The CDR3 contains 13 residues. V lost 1 base to trimming and J lost 6 bases, with 7 bases between them. Germline V lookup: CDR1 KGHSH, CDR2 LQKENI. The CDR3 DNA reads TGTGCCAGCTCACCACGGGCAGGCAATGAGCAGTTCTTC. Its protein product is CASSPRAGNEQFF.

The chain carries TRBV2 and TRBJ2-5; 8 bases align to TRBD2. This CDR3 spans 13 amino acids. The trim removed 3 bases at V and 4 bases at J, leaving 1 base unmatched. CDR1 is SNHLY, CDR2 FYNNEI, per germline. The CDR3 region is CASSDGGGETQYF. DNA for the CDR3: TGTGCCAGCAGTGACGGGGGGGGAGAGACCCAGTACTTC.

The gene calls are TRBV4-3 and TRBJ2-3, with 7 nucleotides matching TRBD2. V gave up 2 bases and J gave up 7 bases; unmatched junction bases: 12. In germline, CDR1 is LGHNA, CDR2 YSLEER. The CDR3 is 16 amino acids. The CDR3 reads CASSQSPSGIIHTQYF. The CDR3 bases are TGCGCCAGCAGCCAAAGTCCGAGCGGGATAATACATACGCAGTATTTT.

This chain connects TRBV27 to TRBJ1-2, with a tentative D call TRBD1 (6 bases). This CDR3 has 15 amino acids. V was cut by 9 bases and J by 4 bases, with 21 bases left in between. The germline CDR1 and CDR2 sequences are MNHEY and SMNVEV (reference sequence). This chain's CDR3 is CASRLRGGPSYGYTF. The CDR3 DNA sequence: TGTGCCAGTAGATTACGGGGGGGGCCTAGCTATGGCTACACCTTC.